A single sample gave rise to the 17 T cell receptor beta chains below, sequenced in a study of human T cells and chemical hapten exposure. This sample's time point: patch test 2, 6 weeks after DPC sensitization. Treatment here: therapeutic diphenylcyclopropenone sensitization with weekly scalp DPC. TCRdb used MiXCR to reprocess the RACE reads, holding one entry per CDR3 protein. The sample consists of some 99,000 distinct CDR3 sequences, roughly a tenth of them appearing once. The material was whole blood, obtained in connection with sensitization to the hapten diphenylcyclopropenone (DPC). The receptors were sampled from a woman aged 40 to 50 with alopecia areata. Some clones in this sample may be carry-over from other donors' samples.

This sequence joins TRBV20-1 and TRBJ2-7; 8 bases agree with TRBD1. V gave up 6 bases and J gave up 0 bases; unmatched junction bases: 10. This CDR3 has 15 residues. Germline loops: CDR1 DFQATT, CDR2 SNEGSKA (reference sequence). DNA of the CDR3: TGCAGTGCCATAGGACAGGGTATCTTCTCCTACGAGCAGTACTTC. Residues: CSAIGQGIFSYEQYF.

This clonotype was recorded at least ten times. The rearrangement joins TRBV28 to TRBJ2-7; no clear D. This CDR3 contains 13 residues. CDR1 and CDR2 from the germline V gene are MDHEN and SYDVKM. The V and J ends lost 3 bases and 0 bases respectively, with 6 bases between them. DNA of the CDR3: TGTGCCAGCAGTTTCGGCGGCTCCTACGAGCAGTACTTC. This codes for CASSFGGSYEQYF.

This clonotype appeared many times. The rearrangement uses TRBV27 and TRBJ2-1; the D is unclear. Between the trimmed V and J ends, which lost 8 bases and 6 bases, there was a span of 14 bases. Germline V gene sequence: CDR1 MNHEY, CDR2 SMNVEV (reference sequence). The CDR3 is 13 residues long. The CDR3 DNA sequence: TGTGCCAGCGGGTTCAGAGAGATCAATGAGCAGTTCTTC. Translation: CASGFREINEQFF.

The rearrangement uses TRBV24-1 and TRBJ2-1; no definite D call. Germline-derived CDR1 and CDR2 are KGHDR and SFDVKD. This CDR3 has 14 residues. V was pared by 3 bases and J by 5 bases, with 10 bases between. The CDR3 DNA follows: TGTGCCACCAGTGATATTTACAGCCACAATGAGCAGTTCTTC. Translation: CATSDIYSHNEQFF.

This clonotype was seen many times. This chain links TRBV29-1 with TRBJ1-1, with D uncertain. V dropped 3 bases and J dropped 7 bases, with 9 bases sitting between them. Germline V gene lookup returns CDR1 SQVTM and CDR2 ANQGSEA. The CDR3 sequence is 11 residues long. The CDR3 DNA is TGCAGCGTTGATGTAGGGAATGAAGCTTTCTTT. It is translated as CSVDVGNEAFF.

The chain couples TRBV24-1 to TRBJ2-2; 8 nucleotides agree with TRBD1. Trimming took 4 bases from V and 3 from J; bases not matched to a gene: 3. The CDR3 runs to 15 residues. Germline V lookup: CDR1 KGHDR, CDR2 SFDVKD. The CDR3 region is CATSDPGQDTGELFF. CDR3 sequence (DNA): TGTGCCACCAGTGACCCGGGACAGGACACCGGGGAGCTGTTTTTT.

This clonotype was seen a few times. The chain carries TRBV30 and TRBJ2-3; D not certain. The CDR3 has 14 residues. V shed 3 bases and J shed 0 bases, with 10 bases lying between them. Looked up from germline, CDR1 is GTSNPN and CDR2 is SVGIG (reference sequence). CDR3 region: CAWSPFGSTDTQYF. The CDR3, as DNA: TGTGCCTGGAGCCCTTTTGGAAGCACAGATACGCAGTATTTT.

This clonotype was observed a few times. The chain employs TRBV4-2 and TRBJ2-5; D is perhaps TRBD1 (5 bases). With 0 bases removed from V and 5 bases from J, the gap between germline ends came to 13 bases. CDR1 and CDR2 (germline): LGHNA, YNFKEQ. The CDR3 consists of 15 residues. The CDR3 DNA reads TGTGCCAGCAGCCAAGAAAAGGGGATGGGCGAGACCCAGTACTTC. This encodes CASSQEKGMGETQYF.

In this sample, this clonotype turned up many times. CDR3: CATLTGNTGELFF. For the CDR3, the DNA is TGTGCCACCCTGACGGGGAACACCGGGGAGCTGTTTTTT. This chain uses TRBV28 with TRBJ2-2; D is unresolved. There are 13 residues in the CDR3. Trimming cost V 10 bases and J 1 base, with 10 bases left between them. Germline values: CDR1 MDHEN, CDR2 SYDVKM.

This clonotype appeared many times. The chain recombines TRBV12-3 or TRBV12-4 with TRBJ1-5; TRBD1 matches 7 bases. J was trimmed by 3 bases and V by 2 bases; bases with no gene match: 22. The CDR3 loop spans 21 amino acids. CDR3 sequence (DNA): TGTGCCAGCAGTTTACGTCGGAGACAGGGATGGGGGTCATATTACAATCAGCCCCAGCATTTT. Residues: CASSLRRRQGWGSYYNQPQHF.

V is TRBV28 and J is TRBJ2-7; tentatively, D is TRBD1 or TRBD2 (5 bases each). Deletions cut 5 bases from V and 2 bases from J, with 16 bases between. The CDR3 totals 15 residues. Looked up from germline, CDR1 is MDHEN and CDR2 is SYDVKM. As DNA, the CDR3 is TGTGCCAGCAGTCCCCTCGGGGCAGGCACCTACGAGCAGTACTTC. Translated, it gives CASSPLGAGTYEQYF.

In its sample, this clonotype was seen many times. This rearrangement joins TRBV24-1 to TRBJ1-1; D is perhaps TRBD1 (5 bases). The V end was cut by 5 bases, the J end by 11 bases, with 26 bases between. Germline assignment: CDR1 KGHDR and CDR2 SFDVKD. The CDR3 is 16 residues long. The CDR3 sequence: CATSASHLGGPEAAFF. Here the CDR3 DNA reads TGTGCCACCAGTGCTTCTCACCTTGGGGGTCCCGAGGCGGCTTTCTTT.

The rearrangement joins TRBV11-2 to TRBJ2-5; D not certain. CDR1 is SGHAT, CDR2 FQNNGV, per germline. The CDR3 has 11 residues. Trimming cost V 5 bases and J 6 bases, with 7 bases left between them. CDR3 loop: CASSPDQTQYF. The CDR3 region has the DNA TGTGCCAGCAGCCCGGACCAGACCCAGTACTTC.

This chain connects TRBV21-1 to TRBJ2-7. TRBV21-1 is a documented pseudogene. The CDR3 sequence is 14 residues long. The CDR3 reads CASSRAGSTYEQYF. The CDR3 DNA follows: TGTGCCAGCAGCAGAGCAGGGAGCACCTACGAGCAGTACTTC.

This clonotype came up a few times. The chain has TRBV25-1 and TRBJ1-5; D uncertain. Germline CDR1 MGHDK, CDR2 SYGVNS. Trimming took 10 bases from V and 0 from J, leaving 7 bases between them. The CDR3 extends over 12 amino acids. In DNA, the CDR3 is TGTGCCACCGCATATAGCAATCAGCCCCAGCATTTT. It encodes CATAYSNQPQHF.

The rearrangement links TRBV9 to TRBJ2-3, with D perhaps matching TRBD2 (6 bases). V was cut by 4 bases and J by 2 bases, with 11 bases left in between. The CDR3 runs 14 residues. Looked up from germline, CDR1 is SGDLS and CDR2 is YYNGEE. The CDR3 nucleotides are TGTGCCAGCAGCACCGCGGGGATCACAGATACGCAGTATTTT. It encodes CASSTAGITDTQYF.

This clonotype has more than one count but fewer than ten. The rearrangement uses TRBV27 and TRBJ2-2; TRBD1 matches 9 bases. The V and J ends lost 4 bases and 6 bases, in that order; junction bases with no gene match: 6. This CDR3 comprises 15 residues. Per germline, CDR1 MNHEY and CDR2 SMNVEV (reference sequence). The CDR3 reads CASSSQGAWAGELFF. CDR3 bases: TGTGCCAGCAGTTCACAGGGGGCGTGGGCCGGGGAGCTGTTTTTT.